This T cell receptor beta chain appears in the sequencing data of a study of cytomegalovirus exposure and HLA in healthy donors. CDR3 length: 15 amino acids. Germline V CDR1 and CDR2: SGHRS, YFSETQ. V lost 1 base and J lost 3; bases outside the gene matches: 5. Turning to this clone: Its target is unknown.

Findings of the study overall: Reports indicated that the classifier achieved high specificity and sensitivity in diagnosing cytomegalovirus status. Three CMV-associated chains proved CMV antigen-specific in vitro. Within the 95 to 150 validation repertoires, first-cohort TCR clusters tended to co-occur, according to a later analysis. Altogether, more than 150 TCR beta chains were recorded as cytomegalovirus-associated.

Libraries were prepared by immunoSEQ multiplex PCR; TCRdb keeps only in-frame clonotypes and omits some of them. The sample carries 250,000 to 350,000 clones, 70% to 90% recorded once. This TCR was sampled from a young woman in good health and CMV-seronegative. The V gene is TRBV5-1, the J gene TRBJ2-7; 9 nucleotides match TRBD2. The sequenced sample was PBMCs. The CDR3 nucleotides are TGCGCCAGCAGCTTGAAGGCTAGCGGGATCTACGAGCAGTACTTC. Its translation is CASSLKASGIYEQYF.